The clone carrying this TCR beta chain was recorded a few times. As yet, its antigen is unknown. These data are taken from a study of T-cell reconstitution after alpha-beta-depleted transplantation in children. Trimming at V came to 1 base and at J to 0 bases, leaving 8 bases not matched to a gene. The CDR3 is 18 residues long. Unique molecular identifiers were incorporated into the prepared TCRbeta library. TCRdb used MiXCR to reprocess the PCR reads, holding one entry per CDR3 protein. The table shows under 450,000 distinct CDR3 sequences, with 15% to 20% occurring only once. General observations from the study: From newly produced T cells came most of the T-cell counts and diversity one year after transplant. At around two months after transplant, the alpha-beta T cells were reportedly derived from several hundred expanded clones that came from non-depleted graft cells.

The origin of this receptor is a boy under two years old who had a stem cell transplant for Wiskott-Aldrich syndrome, so the T cells may come from the graft donor. The chain uses TRBV12-3 or TRBV12-4 and TRBJ2-2, with TRBD2 identical over 7 bases. The source was PBMCs, mostly from graft donor cells, collected 360 days after TCRalphabeta/CD19-depleted stem cell transplant. The CDR3 reads CASSLGWLLASNTGELFF. CDR3 DNA: TGTGCCAGCAGTTTAGGATGGCTACTAGCGTCGAACACCGGGGAGCTGTTTTTT.